The 27 T cell receptor beta chains given below trace back to one sample, sequenced in a study of blood T cell repertoires in COVID-19. Data came from immunoSEQ multiplex PCR; TCRdb stores just in-frame clones and leaves some out. The sample lists approximately 290,000 clones; roughly 90% were seen once. Sequences were obtained from peripheral blood. Receptors were obtained from a woman aged 60 to 75 with acute or convalescent COVID-19.

This sequence joins TRBV6-2 or TRBV6-3 and TRBJ2-5; D perhaps matches TRBD2 (5 bases). Germline V gene sequence: CDR1 MNHEY, CDR2 SVGEGT. The length of the CDR3 is 14 residues. V shed 2 bases and J shed 5 bases, with 12 bases lying between them. Written as DNA, the CDR3 is TGTGCCAGCAGTTACCCCCGGGAAGGGGAGACCCAGTACTTC. The encoded protein is CASSYPREGETQYF.

The chain couples TRBV10-3 to TRBJ1-1; the match to TRBD1 covers 10 bases. The CDR3 length is 16 residues. Germline CDR1 ENHRY, CDR2 SYGVKD. Trimming at V came to 0 bases and at J to 4 bases, leaving 5 bases not matched to a gene. The CDR3 DNA reads as TGTGCCATCAGTGAGTCGACTAGGACAGGGGGCACTGAAGCTTTCTTT. Its protein is CAISESTRTGGTEAFF.

The genes are TRBV9 and TRBJ2-1; TRBD2 is a possible D gene (6 bases). Germline lookup yields CDR1 SGDLS and CDR2 YYNGEE. V lost 3 bases and J 8 bases, leaving 9 bases between the germline ends. The CDR3 covers 12 residues. The CDR3 coding sequence is TGTGCCAGCAGCGAAACGGGGGATGAGCAGTTCTTC. Its translation is CASSETGDEQFF.

CDR3 sequence: CASSPLSGQHYNEQFF. The CDR3 DNA follows: TGTGCCAGCTCACCACTATCGGGACAGCACTACAATGAGCAGTTCTTC. The gene calls are TRBV18 and TRBJ2-1; 7 nucleotides line up with TRBD1. The trim removed 1 base at V and 3 bases at J, leaving 6 bases unmatched. The CDR3 consists of 16 residues. Germline values: CDR1 KGHSH, CDR2 LQKENI. Full variable domain (remainder filled in from reference TRBV18 and TRBJ2-1): NAGVMQNPRHLVRRRGQEARLRCSPMKGHSHVYWYRQLPEEGLKFMVYLQKENIIDESGMPKERFSAEFPKEGPSILRIQQVVRGDSAAYFCASSPLSGQHYNEQFFGPGTRLTVL.

This clone was seen a single time. This chain joins TRBV7-6 and TRBJ1-3; D not resolved. Looked up from germline, CDR1 is SGHVS and CDR2 is FNYEAQ. The CDR3 contains 16 residues. V lost 5 bases and J lost 0, with 14 bases in between. Written as DNA, the CDR3 is TGTGCCAGCAGCGTACACGGCGGGTACTCTGGAAACACCATATATTTT. As protein: CASSVHGGYSGNTIYF.

This chain links TRBV11-2 with TRBJ2-1; 16 bases are a match to TRBD2. J gave up 8 bases and V 5 bases, and 3 bases lay outside the gene matches. Germline-derived CDR1 and CDR2 are SGHAT and FQNNGV. CDR3 length equals 15 residues. The CDR3: CASSPGLAGGDEQFF. The DNA of the CDR3 is TGTGCCAGCAGCCCGGGACTAGCGGGAGGGGATGAGCAGTTCTTC. Looking up the rest from reference TRBV11-2 and TRBJ2-1 gives the full variable domain: EAGVAQSPRYKIIEKRQSVAFWCNPISGHATLYWYQQILGQGPKLLIQFQNNGVVDDSQLPKDRFSAERLKGVDSTLKIQPAKLEDSAVYLCASSPGLAGGDEQFFGPGTRLTVL.

This rearrangement joins TRBV4-3 to TRBJ2-3; D is unresolved. The V and J ends lost 0 bases and 2 bases respectively, with 3 bases between them. Germline V lookup: CDR1 LGHNA, CDR2 YSLEER. The CDR3 extends over 13 amino acids. The CDR3 sequence is CASSQEYTDTQYF. In nucleotides, the CDR3 is TGCGCCAGCAGCCAAGAGTACACAGATACGCAGTATTTT.

The CDR3 nucleotides are TGTGCCAGCAGCTTGGGAGCCACCAAGGATACGCAGTATTTT. Residues: CASSLGATKDTQYF. J is TRBJ2-3 and V is TRBV5-8; D call uncertain. The germline V and J ends were trimmed by 0 bases and 6 bases, with 11 bases remaining between them. This CDR3 spans 14 amino acids. Germline V gene lookup returns CDR1 SGHTS and CDR2 YDEGEE.

The V call is TRBV5-1, the J call TRBJ1-2; D remains unclear. CDR3 size: 15 residues. The ends were cut back, 4 bases at V and 3 bases at J, with 16 bases in the middle. CDR1 is SGHRS, CDR2 YFSETQ, per germline. In DNA, the CDR3 is TGCGCCAGCAGCCCAGGCGGAGGCGGCTACTATGGCTACACCTTC. Translating it yields CASSPGGGGYYGYTF.

The V call is TRBV24-1, the J call TRBJ2-3; D gene unclear. Trimming stripped 0 bases from V and 0 bases from J, with 9 bases between. Per germline, CDR1 KGHDR and CDR2 SFDVKD. The CDR3 spans 16 residues. The DNA of the CDR3 is TGTGCCACCAGTGATTTGGGCGGCGCGAGCACAGATACGCAGTATTTT. Translation: CATSDLGGASTDTQYF.

This CDR3 reads CAISLWFSAEAFF. The DNA for the CDR3 is TGTGCTATCAGTTTATGGTTCTCCGCTGAAGCTTTCTTT. The genes are TRBV28 and TRBJ1-1, with D unclear. Per the germline V gene, CDR1 is MDHEN and CDR2 is SYDVKM. The CDR3 is made up of 13 amino acids. Looking up the rest from reference TRBV28 and TRBJ1-1 gives the full variable domain: DVKVTQSSRYLVKRTGEKVFLECVQDMDHENMFWYRQDPGLGLRLIYFSYDVKMKEKGDIPEGYSVSREKKERFSLILESASTNQTSMYLCAISLWFSAEAFFGQGTRLTVV.

This clone has just one count. This sequence joins TRBV29-1 and TRBJ2-1; TRBD1 is a possible D gene (6 bases). V lost 5 bases to trimming and J lost 6 bases, with 8 bases between them. CDR1 and CDR2 (germline): SQVTM, ANQGSEA. The CDR3 extends over 11 amino acids. CDR3 amino acids: CSVTGRNEQFF. CDR3 nucleotide sequence: TGCAGCGTTACAGGGCGCAATGAGCAGTTCTTC.

The chain has TRBV5-4 and TRBJ2-5; possibly TRBD2 for D (6 bases). CDR1 is SGHNT, CDR2 YYREEE, per germline (reference sequence). This CDR3 region has 11 residues. The DNA of the CDR3 is TGTGCTGCGGGGCCCGGGGAGGCCCAGTACTTC. Translated, it gives CAAGPGEAQYF. The full variable domain, rest sourced from reference TRBV5-4 and TRBJ2-5, is ETGVTQSPTHLIKTRGQQVTLRCSSQSGHNTVSWYQQALGQGPQFIFQYYREEENGRGNFPPRFSGLQFPNYSSELNVNALELDDSALYLCAAGPGEAQYFGPGTRLLVL.

In its sample, this clone was seen a few times. The chain joins TRBV28 to TRBJ2-7, with 8 bases that match TRBD1. Losses at the gene ends were 6 bases for V and 2 bases for J; bases not matched to a gene: 6. This CDR3 comprises 14 residues. Germline V gene sequence: CDR1 MDHEN, CDR2 SYDVKM. The CDR3 nucleotides are TGTGCCAGCAGGGGGACAGGCCTTACCTACGAGCAGTACTTC. Protein: CASRGTGLTYEQYF.

The rearrangement joins TRBV5-4 to TRBJ1-1; 8 bases line up with TRBD1. The CDR3 totals 17 residues. CDR1 SGHNT and CDR2 YYREEE come from the germline V gene (reference sequence). J gave up 1 base and V 4 bases, and 12 bases lay outside the gene matches. The CDR3 protein is CASSGRQGAPANTEAFF. Here the CDR3 DNA reads TGTGCCAGCAGCGGGAGGCAGGGGGCGCCGGCGAACACTGAAGCTTTCTTT.

Here the CDR3 reads CSASKLGQEEWGYTF. DNA for the CDR3: TGCAGTGCTAGTAAGCTGGGACAGGAGGAATGGGGCTACACCTTC. This chain uses TRBV20-1 with TRBJ1-2; 8 positions agree with TRBD1. Germline V gene sequence: CDR1 DFQATT, CDR2 SNEGSKA (reference sequence). The CDR3 runs 15 residues. J lost 8 bases, V lost 3 bases, and 14 bases had no gene match.

The V call is TRBV4-2, the J call TRBJ2-1; TRBD2 matches at 7 bases. Germline assignment: CDR1 LGHNA and CDR2 YNFKEQ. This CDR3 is 14 amino acids long. J lost 8 bases, V lost 0 bases, and 4 bases had no gene match. The CDR3 is CASSQETSEHEQFF. CDR3 in DNA: TGTGCCAGCAGCCAAGAAACTAGCGAACATGAGCAGTTCTTC.

The genes are TRBV10-1 and TRBJ1-4; D unclear. In germline, CDR1 is WNHNN, CDR2 SYGVQD (reference sequence). V was trimmed by 8 bases and J by 2 bases, leaving 21 bases between them. The length of the CDR3 is 17 residues. CDR3 nucleotide sequence: TGCGCCAGCTGGTCCCCGCGGACTTCTTCGACTAATGAAAAACTGTTTTTT. Encoded protein: CASWSPRTSSTNEKLFF.

The J gene is TRBJ1-1, the V gene TRBV7-9; 7 positions match TRBD1. V lost 1 base, J lost 1 base, and 6 bases stayed unmatched. The germline gives CDR1 SEHNR, CDR2 FQNEAQ (reference sequence). CDR3 length equals 16 residues. The CDR3 here is CASSLVRGLKNTEAFF. DNA of the CDR3: TGTGCCAGCAGCTTAGTGAGGGGGCTAAAGAACACTGAAGCTTTCTTT.

The chain is built from TRBV2 and TRBJ1-1, with TRBD1 matching 7 bases. Germline CDR1 is SNHLY and CDR2 is FYNNEI. V lost 3 bases and J lost 4; bases outside the gene matches: 5. The CDR3 is 14 residues long. CDR3 bases: TGTGCCAGCAGTGAGAGGGGGCGTGGCACTGAAGCTTTCTTT. This encodes CASSERGRGTEAFF. Filled out from reference TRBV2 and TRBJ1-1, the complete variable domain reads EPEVTQTPSHQVTQMGQEVILRCVPISNHLYFYWYRQILGQKVEFLVSFYNNEISEKSEIFDDQFSVERPDGSNFTLKIRSTKLEDSAMYFCASSERGRGTEAFFGQGTRLTVV.

The rearrangement uses TRBV5-1 and TRBJ2-1, with D possibly being TRBD2 (6 bases). The CDR3 runs 15 residues. The V gene's germline CDR1 is SGHRS and CDR2 YFSETQ. Trimming shortened V by 1 base and J by 9 bases, and 17 bases separated the two germline ends. CDR3 region: CASSLSGLSLIEQFF. The CDR3 DNA sequence: TGCGCCAGCAGCTTGTCAGGACTAAGCCTAATTGAGCAGTTCTTC.

The rearrangement links TRBV18 to TRBJ1-5, with D hard to call. The germline V gene encodes CDR1 KGHSH and CDR2 LQKENI. V lost 3 bases, J lost 0 bases, and 6 bases lay in between. The CDR3 length is 14 residues. The chain's CDR3 is CASSPEYSNQPQHF. For the CDR3, the DNA is TGTGCCAGCTCACCTGAGTATAGCAATCAGCCCCAGCATTTT.

As for this clone: The same CDR3 is also encoded by other DNA sequences in this sample. The chain uses TRBV3-1 (or the pseudogene TRBV3-2) and TRBJ1-1; 7 bases fit TRBD1. CDR3 length: 14 residues. The ends lost 1 base at V and 1 base at J; junction bases unmatched: 0. Germline V gene data show CDR1 as LGHDT and CDR2 as YNNKEL (reference sequence). Here the CDR3 reads CASSQGQGNTEAFF. In DNA form, the CDR3 reads TGTGCCAGCAGCCAAGGACAGGGGAACACTGAAGCTTTCTTT.

V and J are TRBV24-1 and TRBJ2-1; TRBD2 aligns across 12 bases. The CDR3 has 17 amino acids. CDR1 is KGHDR and CDR2 is SFDVKD in the germline V gene. The trim removed 1 base at V and 8 bases at J, leaving 8 bases unmatched. CDR3: CATSDFGTSGLVYEQFF. As DNA, the CDR3 is TGTGCCACCAGTGATTTTGGGACTAGCGGGCTAGTTTATGAGCAGTTCTTC.

J is TRBJ2-7 and V is TRBV12-3 or TRBV12-4; D is ambiguous. The CDR3 contains 13 residues. Trimming removed 1 base from V and 3 bases from J, with 7 bases in between. Written as DNA, the CDR3 is TGTGCCAGCAGTTTAGAGCCAATCTACGAGCAGTACTTC. This translates into CASSLEPIYEQYF.

The chain carries TRBV9 and TRBJ2-7, with 12 bases lining up with TRBD1. V lost 0 bases to trimming and J lost 5 bases; unmatched junction nucleotides: 6. Germline CDR1 reads SGDLS; CDR2 reads YYNGEE. The CDR3 runs 16 residues. The CDR3 nucleotides are TGTGCCAGCAGCGTAGGGGACAGGGGGCGTCGGGACGAGCAGTACTTC. Its translation: CASSVGDRGRRDEQYF.

This chain links TRBV5-1 with TRBJ2-7; tentatively, D is TRBD2 (6 bases). This CDR3 region has 14 residues. The germline V gene encodes CDR1 SGHRS and CDR2 YFSETQ. With 4 bases removed from V and 5 bases from J, the gap between germline ends came to 16 bases. This CDR3 reads CASSIGTGVNEQYF. In nucleotides, the CDR3 is TGCGCCAGCAGCATCGGGACGGGGGTAAACGAGCAGTACTTC.